The next 24 T cell receptor beta chains were all read from a single sample in a study of T cells in localized non-small cell lung cancer. Sequencing was performed with immunoSEQ multiplex PCR; in TCRdb, only in-frame clones are kept and a portion is missing. Of over 70,000 clones listed, roughly 90% are singletons. This sample comprised PBMCs, obtained before any cancer treatment. Receptors originate from a woman aged 40 to 75 with stage II squamous cell lung carcinoma.

This rearrangement joins TRBV11-2 to TRBJ2-1; D not certain. V lost 3 bases and J 4 bases, leaving 13 bases between the germline ends. The germline gives CDR1 SGHAT, CDR2 FQNNGV. CDR3 length: 15 residues. The CDR3 region has the DNA TGTGCCAGCAGCTTGATGCTCCCAGGATACAATGAGCAGTTCTTC. It codes for CASSLMLPGYNEQFF. The full variable domain, with the rest looked up from reference TRBV11-2 and TRBJ2-1, is EAGVAQSPRYKIIEKRQSVAFWCNPISGHATLYWYQQILGQGPKLLIQFQNNGVVDDSQLPKDRFSAERLKGVDSTLKIQPAKLEDSAVYLCASSLMLPGYNEQFFGPGTRLTVL.

The chain is built from TRBV7-9 and TRBJ1-4; D is unclear. The CDR3 runs to 12 residues. With 4 bases removed from V and 8 bases from J, the gap between germline ends came to 8 bases. Germline CDR1 is SEHNR and CDR2 is FQNEAQ (reference sequence). The CDR3 region is CASSYAGEKLFF. CDR3 coding DNA: TGTGCCAGCAGCTACGCTGGGGAAAAACTGTTTTTT. Using reference TRBV7-9 and TRBJ1-4 for the parts outside the CDR3, the full variable domain is DTGVSQNPRHKITKRGQNVTFRCDPISEHNRLYWYRQTLGQGPEFLTYFQNEAQLEKSRLLSDRFSAERPKGSFSTLEIQRTEQGDSAMYLCASSYAGEKLFFGSGTQLSVL.

The chain links TRBV10-3 to TRBJ2-1, with D possibly matching TRBD1 (5 bases). Trimming removed 10 bases from V and 4 bases from J, with 17 bases in between. This CDR3 region has 14 residues. From germline, CDR1 is ENHRY and CDR2 SYGVKD. CDR3 bases: TGTGCCACGGACGAAGGGGATTTTTACAATGAGCAGTTCTTC. The encoded protein is CATDEGDFYNEQFF.

The J gene is TRBJ1-2, the V gene TRBV5-6; the match to TRBD1 covers 12 bases. With V trimmed by 4 bases and J by 5 bases, 6 bases remained unmatched. The CDR3 extends over 15 amino acids. CDR1 and CDR2 (germline): SGHDT, YYEEEE. The DNA of the CDR3 is TGTGCCAGCAGCCAACCGGGACAGGGGGCGTATGGCTACACCTTC. Residues: CASSQPGQGAYGYTF. The variable domain in full, with the rest retrieved from reference TRBV5-6 and TRBJ1-2, is DAGVTQSPTHLIKTRGQQVTLRCSPKSGHDTVSWYQQALGQGPQFIFQYYEEEERQRGNFPDRFSGHQFPNYSSELNVNALLLGDSALYLCASSQPGQGAYGYTFGSGTRLTVV.

The chain is built from TRBV29-1 and TRBJ2-3; 9 positions agree with TRBD1. The CDR3 has 15 amino acids. The germline gives CDR1 SQVTM, CDR2 ANQGSEA. V was pared by 0 bases and J by 3 bases, with 4 bases of the junction left unmatched. The CDR3 here is CSVEETGGRTDTQYF. CDR3 nucleotide sequence: TGCAGCGTTGAAGAAACAGGGGGCAGGACAGATACGCAGTATTTT.

Concerning this clone: The same CDR3 is also encoded by other DNA sequences in this sample. The chain carries TRBV5-4 and TRBJ2-7, with TRBD1 matching 8 bases. Germline CDR1 and CDR2: SGHNT and YYREEE (reference sequence). CDR3 length: 14 residues. The junction had 6 bases not matched to a gene; V was cut back by 4 bases and J by 3 bases. CDR3 sequence: CASSPGQGGYEQYF. The CDR3, as DNA: TGTGCCAGCAGCCCCGGACAGGGAGGCTACGAGCAGTACTTC.

The CDR3 coding sequence is TGTGCCAGCAGCAAGGACGGAAATCATCAGCCCCAGCATTTT. Its protein product is CASSKDGNHQPQHF. The rearrangement joins TRBV7-9 to TRBJ1-5; D is ambiguous. CDR3 size: 14 residues. V was trimmed by 5 bases and J by 5 bases, leaving 13 bases between them. Germline lookup yields CDR1 SEHNR and CDR2 FQNEAQ (reference sequence).

This clone showed up just once. V is TRBV19 and J is TRBJ1-1; D may be TRBD1 (5 bases). The CDR3 extends over 14 amino acids. The V end was cut by 5 bases, the J end by 5 bases, with 15 bases between. The germline gives CDR1 LNHDA, CDR2 SQIVND (reference sequence). The CDR3 sequence: CASSVGRGRTEAFF. The CDR3 DNA reads TGTGCCAGTAGTGTTGGGAGGGGAAGGACTGAAGCTTTCTTT.

The genes are TRBV7-2 and TRBJ2-7; D is unclear. The ends were cut back, 3 bases at V and 3 bases at J, with 15 bases in the middle. The CDR3 loop spans 15 amino acids. Germline V gene lookup returns CDR1 SGHTA and CDR2 FQGNSA. CDR3 protein: CASSLYKAPNYEQYF. CDR3 sequence (DNA): TGTGCCAGCAGCTTGTACAAGGCCCCCAACTACGAGCAGTACTTC.

The genes are TRBV7-8 and TRBJ2-5; weak D call: TRBD2 (5 bases). This CDR3 is built from 15 residues. Trimming took off 2 bases at V and 4 bases at J, with 14 bases between the two ends. Germline V gene data show CDR1 as SGHVS and CDR2 as FQNEAQ. The CDR3 region is CASSLRRALGETQYF. For the CDR3, the DNA is TGTGCCAGCAGCTTACGGCGGGCCTTAGGAGAGACCCAGTACTTC.

The chain has TRBV6-6 and TRBJ1-5; no clear D. From germline, CDR1 is MNHNY and CDR2 SVGAGI (reference sequence). V was trimmed by 7 bases and J by 1 base, leaving 8 bases between them. This CDR3 is 13 amino acids long. CDR3 protein: CASISGSNQPQHF. The CDR3 coding sequence is TGTGCCAGCATTTCGGGCAGCAATCAGCCCCAGCATTTT.

The chain links TRBV5-1 to TRBJ1-2; D gene ambiguous. The V gene lost 1 base and the J gene lost 6 bases, with 10 bases spanning the gap. The CDR3 is made up of 13 amino acids. Germline V CDR1 and CDR2: SGHRS, YFSETQ. As DNA, the CDR3 is TGCGCCAGCAGCTTGCCCGGTTTTGATGGCTACACCTTC. Its protein is CASSLPGFDGYTF.

The rearrangement uses TRBV29-1 and TRBJ2-7; D remains ambiguous. V was clipped by 5 bases and J by 1 base, with 12 bases between them. The CDR3 consists of 13 residues. Germline values: CDR1 SQVTM, CDR2 ANQGSEA. CDR3 DNA: TGCAGCGTTTCCGTACACCGATCCTACGAGCAGTACTTC. Amino acids: CSVSVHRSYEQYF.

Only one count was recorded for this clone. The chain joins TRBV14 to TRBJ2-1, with TRBD2 matching 13 bases. V shed 4 bases and J 5 bases; nucleotides not matched to a gene: 5. The CDR3 is made up of 16 amino acids. CDR1 and CDR2 (germline): SGHDN, FVKESK. For the CDR3, the DNA is TGTGCCAGCAGCCTTTCCGGGACTAGCGGGAACAATGAGCAGTTCTTC. This codes for CASSLSGTSGNNEQFF.

The chain carries TRBV5-1 and TRBJ2-5; D not certain. The better agreement between TRBJ2-7 and the DNA end casts doubt on the J call. The length of the CDR3 is 14 residues. Germline lookup yields CDR1 SGHRS and CDR2 YFSETQ. The CDR3 coding sequence is TGCGCCAGCAGCTTGCCGCCTTACTCCTACGAGCAGTACTTC. Protein product: CASSLPPYSYEQYF.

The J gene is TRBJ1-1, the V gene TRBV6-1, with a weak D call TRBD1 (6 bases). V lost 7 bases, J lost 4 bases, and 19 bases lay in between. Germline assignment: CDR1 MNHNS and CDR2 SASEGT. CDR3 size: 15 residues. CDR3 in amino acids: CASTLSGGQSTEAFF. In DNA form, the CDR3 reads TGTGCCAGCACCCTCTCGGGGGGGCAGAGCACTGAAGCTTTCTTT.

In DNA form, the CDR3 reads TGCGCCAGCAGCCAAGGCCCCAGCGGGACTTACAATGAGCAGTTCTTC. This encodes CASSQGPSGTYNEQFF. The chain combines TRBV4-1 with TRBJ2-1; TRBD2 matches at 7 bases. The CDR3 is 16 residues long. Unmatched junction bases numbered 7, after V lost 1 base and J lost 4 bases. Germline CDR1 and CDR2: MGHRA and YSYEKL.

The V gene is TRBV5-1, the J gene TRBJ1-1; D is unresolved. The CDR3 extends over 14 amino acids. Trimming removed 0 bases from V and 0 bases from J, with 6 bases in between. Per germline, CDR1 SGHRS and CDR2 YFSETQ. CDR3 protein: CASSLDSLNTEAFF. CDR3 nucleotide sequence: TGCGCCAGCAGCTTGGACAGCCTGAACACTGAAGCTTTCTTT. Full variable domain (outside the CDR3, taken from reference TRBV5-1 and TRBJ1-1): KAGVTQTPRYLIKTRGQQVTLSCSPISGHRSVSWYQQTPGQGLQFLFEYFSETQRNKGNFPGRFSGRQFSNSRSEMNVSTLELGDSALYLCASSLDSLNTEAFFGQGTRLTVV.

The chain has TRBV27 and TRBJ1-6; no firm D call. Germline lookup yields CDR1 MNHEY and CDR2 SMNVEV (reference sequence). The CDR3 loop spans 14 amino acids. The V end was cut by 1 base, the J end by 9 bases, with 10 bases between. DNA for the CDR3: TGTGCCAGCAGTTTATTGGGTATTGGTTCACCCCTCCACTTT. Translated: CASSLLGIGSPLHF.

The chain combines TRBV5-1 with TRBJ1-1; 10 bases are a match to TRBD1. The V gene end was trimmed by 1 base and the J gene end by 0 bases; junction bases not matched to a gene: 24. Germline-derived CDR1 and CDR2 are SGHRS and YFSETQ. The CDR3 is 23 amino acids. The chain's CDR3 is CASSLRDRGLHPTSPWMNTEAFF. The CDR3, as DNA: TGCGCCAGCAGCTTGCGCGACAGGGGGCTACATCCGACATCACCGTGGATGAACACTGAAGCTTTCTTT. The variable domain in full, with the rest retrieved from reference TRBV5-1 and TRBJ1-1, is KAGVTQTPRYLIKTRGQQVTLSCSPISGHRSVSWYQQTPGQGLQFLFEYFSETQRNKGNFPGRFSGRQFSNSRSEMNVSTLELGDSALYLCASSLRDRGLHPTSPWMNTEAFFGQGTRLTVV.

The V call is TRBV6-5, the J call TRBJ1-6; no clear D gene. V was shortened by 2 bases and J by 4 bases, with 6 bases between the two germline ends. The length of the CDR3 is 14 residues. CDR1 and CDR2 (germline): MNHEY, SVGAGI. The CDR3 sequence: CASSYGRYNSPLHF. For the CDR3, the DNA is TGTGCCAGCAGTTACGGGAGATATAATTCACCCCTCCACTTT.

V gene TRBV2 combines with J gene TRBJ2-4; 8 bases are a match to TRBD1. Germline V gene data show CDR1 as SNHLY and CDR2 as FYNNEI. The CDR3 runs to 13 residues. The V segment lost 6 bases and the J segment 5 bases; nucleotides outside the gene matches: 3. CDR3 loop: CASREGQENIQYF. The CDR3 DNA follows: TGTGCCAGCAGGGAGGGACAGGAAAACATTCAGTACTTC.

This clone is a singleton in its sample. The chain uses TRBV5-6 and TRBJ1-1; D is possibly TRBD1 (5 bases). Germline V gene sequence: CDR1 SGHDT, CDR2 YYEEEE. Between the trimmed V and J ends, which lost 2 bases and 1 base, there was a span of 6 bases. The CDR3 is made up of 13 amino acids. The CDR3 protein is CASSFQGNTEAFF. CDR3 coding DNA: TGTGCCAGCAGCTTTCAGGGGAACACTGAAGCTTTCTTT.

The V and J genes are TRBV6-5 and TRBJ2-7; D may be TRBD1 (6 bases). CDR3 size: 14 residues. Deletions cut 4 bases from V and 5 bases from J, with 15 bases between. Germline loops: CDR1 MNHEY, CDR2 SVGAGI. DNA for the CDR3: TGTGCCAGCAGTTCAGGGCAGGGGTTCGACGAGCAGTACTTC. This translates into CASSSGQGFDEQYF.